This entry lists 10 T cell receptor beta chains sequenced from one sample in a study of T cell clonality in common variable immunodeficiency. Sequencing was performed with immunoSEQ multiplex PCR; in TCRdb, only in-frame clones are kept and a portion is missing. The sample counts about 28,000 clones, none seen once; the ten largest own just under 30%. Points from the study as a whole: Reportedly, TCR beta sequences from common variable immunodeficiency showed fewer deletions and N-nucleotide insertions.

Their antigens remain unidentified. Sequenced sample: peripheral blood mononuclear cells. The origin of the receptors is a human donor with common variable immunodeficiency.

The CDR3 here is CASSPFSGTIQETQYF. The sequenced CDR3 bases are TGTGCCAGCAGCCCCTTTTCGGGGACTATACAAGAGACC. V usage is TRBV7-7 and J usage is TRBJ2-5; 7 bases are a match to TRBD2. The observed sequence ends 3 residues before the CDR3 terminus, with the missing tail filled in from the germline J gene. V gave up 5 bases and J gave up 2 bases; unmatched junction bases: 11. CDR1 is SSHAT and CDR2 is FNYEAQ in the germline V gene (reference sequence). This CDR3 has 16 residues.

In this sample, this clone turned up a few times. Coverage ceases 3 residues before the CDR3 finishes, and the germline J gene fills in the end. This chain joins TRBV19 and TRBJ1-6; the match to TRBD1 covers 12 bases. Germline CDR1 reads LNHDA; CDR2 reads SQIVND (reference sequence). Trimming cost V 5 bases and J 10 bases; bases outside gene matches: 12. The CDR3 covers 17 residues. Incomplete CDR3 DNA: TGTGCCAGTAGTCAAGTAACCGGGACAGGGGGCCGGTCACCC. This codes for CASSQVTGTGGRSP. The complete CDR3 protein is CASSQVTGTGGRSPLHF.

Ten or more counts support this clone. Read data end 3 residues before the CDR3 end; the end is taken from the germline J gene. The chain combines TRBV19 with TRBJ1-4, with TRBD1 matching 7 bases. The germline CDR1 and CDR2 sequences are LNHDA and SQIVND (reference sequence). V lost 5 bases and J lost 4; bases outside the gene matches: 10. There are 16 residues in the CDR3. This CDR3 reads CASSATPGTVNEKLFF. Partial CDR3 DNA: TGTGCCAGTAGTGCCACACCCGGGACAGTTAATGAAAAA. Using reference TRBV19 and TRBJ1-4 for the parts outside the CDR3, the full variable domain is DGGITQSPKYLFRKEGQNVTLSCEQNLNHDAMYWYRQDPGQGLRLIYYSQIVNDFQKGDIAEGYSVSREKKESFPLTVTSAQKNPTAFYLCASSATPGTVNEKLFFGSGTQLSVL.

This clone was observed many times. CDR3 protein: CASSLSTGGLNTGELFF. The CDR3 DNA, read in part, is TGCGCCAGCAGCTTGTCCACAGGGGGACTGAACACCGGGGAG. The rearrangement joins TRBV5-1 to TRBJ2-2; 8 nucleotides match TRBD1. The CDR3 goes on 3 residues after the read ends, and that part is filled in from the germline J gene. V lost 1 base and J lost 1; bases outside the gene matches: 6. The germline V gene encodes CDR1 SGHRS and CDR2 YFSETQ. There are 17 residues in the CDR3.

This clone was detected many times. Read coverage stops 3 residues before the CDR3 terminus; the germline J gene supplies the remainder. J is TRBJ2-3 and V is TRBV7-2; 7 bases line up with TRBD2. With V trimmed by 5 bases and J by 3 bases, 8 bases remained unmatched. Germline CDR1 and CDR2: SGHTA and FQGNSA. There are 15 residues in the CDR3. Incomplete CDR3 DNA: TGTGCCAGCAGCCCCTTTGGGGGGGAGACAGATACG. It yields the protein CASSPFGGETDT. The full CDR3 sequence reads CASSPFGGETDTQYF.

The table lists this clone with a few counts. CDR3 amino acids: CASSLGGGWSAFF. The covered CDR3 bases are TGTGCCAGCAGCTTGGGGGGTGGTTGGAGC. The chain uses TRBV7-2 and TRBJ1-1, with D possibly TRBD1 on 5 matching bases. The read halts 3 residues ahead of the CDR3 end, with the missing end drawn from the germline J gene. This CDR3 contains 13 residues. The germline CDR1 and CDR2 sequences are SGHTA and FQGNSA.

About this clone: The read ends 3 residues shy of where the CDR3 ends; the end is completed using the germline J gene. V and J are TRBV6-2 or TRBV6-3 and TRBJ2-1; D might be TRBD2 (5 bases). Deletions cut 4 bases from V and 3 bases from J, with 13 bases between. The CDR3 is 15 amino acids. Germline V gives CDR1 MNHEY, CDR2 SVGEGT. The CDR3 region is CASSFAGLGYNEQFF. CDR3 bases read: TGTGCCAGCAGTTTCGCGGGCCTGGGCTACAATGAG.

With respect to this clone: Coverage ceases 3 residues before the CDR3 finishes, and the germline J gene fills in the end. The chain has TRBV7-2 and TRBJ2-5, with D uncertain. V was clipped by 3 bases and J by 5 bases, with 10 bases between them. The CDR3 consists of 13 residues. The germline V gene has CDR1 SGHTA and CDR2 FQGNSA. The CDR3 DNA, read in part, is TGTGCCAGCAGCTTCTATTCCGGGGAGACC. Its translation: CASSFYSGET. In full, the CDR3 is CASSFYSGETQYF.

As for this clone: The read falls 3 residues short of the CDR3 end, and the missing part is taken from the germline J gene. The gene calls are TRBV7-9 and TRBJ2-3; TRBD1 aligns across 9 bases. The germline gives CDR1 SEHNR, CDR2 FQNEAQ (reference sequence). The length of the CDR3 is 15 residues. Unmatched junction bases numbered 9, after V lost 5 bases and J lost 6 bases. This chain's CDR3 is CASSPDRGEGDTQYF. CDR3 bases read: TGTGCCAGCAGCCCCGACAGGGGGGAAGGGGATACG.

This clone came up many times. Relative to the germline gene, one junction end is altered; a read error may explain this. The covered CDR3 bases are TGCGCCAGCAGCCAAGACCGCAGGCAAGATGGTGGC. It encodes CASSQDRRQDGG. The full-length CDR3 reads as CASSQDRRQDGGYTF. This chain joins TRBV4-2 and TRBJ1-2, with D unresolved. Read sequence stops 3 residues before the CDR3 end, and the germline J gene provides the missing end. The germline CDR1 and CDR2 sequences are LGHNA and YNFKEQ. There are 15 residues in the CDR3.